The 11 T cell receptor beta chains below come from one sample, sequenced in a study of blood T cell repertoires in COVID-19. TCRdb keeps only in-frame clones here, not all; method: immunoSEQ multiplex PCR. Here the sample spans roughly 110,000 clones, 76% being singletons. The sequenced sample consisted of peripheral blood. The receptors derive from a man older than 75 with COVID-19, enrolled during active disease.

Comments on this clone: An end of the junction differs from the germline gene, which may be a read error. The CDR3 reads CASSLATRGAGEQFF. CDR3 bases: TGTGCTAGCAGCTTAGCGACCCGGGGGGCGGGTGAGCAGTTCTTC. The chain has TRBV7-7 and TRBJ2-1; TRBD2 might be the D (7 bases). Germline V gene data show CDR1 as SSHAT and CDR2 as FNYEAQ (reference sequence). CDR3 length: 15 residues. Using reference TRBV7-7 and TRBJ2-1 for the parts outside the CDR3, the full variable domain is GAGVSQSPRYKVTKRGQDVTLRCDPISSHATLYWYQQALGQGPEFLTYFNYEAQPDKSGLPSDRFSAERPEGSISTLTIQRTEQRDSAMYRCASSLATRGAGEQFFGPGTRLTVL.

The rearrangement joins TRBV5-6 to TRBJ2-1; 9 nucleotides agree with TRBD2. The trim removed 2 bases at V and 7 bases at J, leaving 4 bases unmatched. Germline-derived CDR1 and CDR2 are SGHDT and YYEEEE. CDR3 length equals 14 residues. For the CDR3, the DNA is TGTGCCAGCAGCTTTGGACTAGCGTGGAATGAGCAGTTCTTC. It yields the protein CASSFGLAWNEQFF.

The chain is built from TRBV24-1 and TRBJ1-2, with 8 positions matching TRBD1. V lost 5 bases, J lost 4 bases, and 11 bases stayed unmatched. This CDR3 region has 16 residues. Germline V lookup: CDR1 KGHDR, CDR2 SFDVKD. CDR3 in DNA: TGTGCCACCAGTGCGCCCCAGAGACAGGGGAGCTATGGCTACACCTTC. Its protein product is CATSAPQRQGSYGYTF.

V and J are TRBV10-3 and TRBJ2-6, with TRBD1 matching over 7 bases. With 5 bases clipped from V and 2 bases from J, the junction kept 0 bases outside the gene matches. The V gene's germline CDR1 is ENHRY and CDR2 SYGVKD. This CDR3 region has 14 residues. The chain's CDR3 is CAISTGAGANVLTF. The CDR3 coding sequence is TGTGCCATCAGTACAGGGGCTGGGGCCAACGTCCTGACTTTC.

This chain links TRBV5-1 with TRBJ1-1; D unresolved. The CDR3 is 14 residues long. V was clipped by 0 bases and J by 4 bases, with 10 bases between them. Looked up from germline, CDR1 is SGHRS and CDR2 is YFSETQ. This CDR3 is CASSLGATLTEAFF. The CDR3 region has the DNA TGCGCCAGCAGCTTGGGGGCCACGCTCACTGAAGCTTTCTTT.

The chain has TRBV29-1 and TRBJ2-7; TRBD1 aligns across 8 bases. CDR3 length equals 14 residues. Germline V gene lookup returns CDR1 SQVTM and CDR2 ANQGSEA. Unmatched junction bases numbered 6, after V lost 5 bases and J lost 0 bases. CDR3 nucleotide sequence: TGCAGCGTTCAGGGACAGGAGAGCTCCTACGAGCAGTACTTC. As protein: CSVQGQESSYEQYF.

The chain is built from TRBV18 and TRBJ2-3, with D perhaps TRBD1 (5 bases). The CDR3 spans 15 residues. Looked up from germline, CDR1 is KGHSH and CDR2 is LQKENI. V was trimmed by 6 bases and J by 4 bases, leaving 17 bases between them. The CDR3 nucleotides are TGTGCCAGCTCGCAATCTCAGGGTAACTCAGATACGCAGTATTTT. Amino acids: CASSQSQGNSDTQYF.

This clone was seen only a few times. CDR3 DNA sequence: TGTGCCAGCAGTGAACCGCCCGGGAGCTACACCTTC. The encoded protein is CASSEPPGSYTF. This sequence joins TRBV2 and TRBJ1-2, with D unclear. This CDR3 is built from 12 residues. Germline V lookup: CDR1 SNHLY, CDR2 FYNNEI. The V and J ends lost 2 bases and 9 bases respectively, with 10 bases between them. Full variable domain (remainder filled in from reference TRBV2 and TRBJ1-2): EPEVTQTPSHQVTQMGQEVILRCVPISNHLYFYWYRQILGQKVEFLVSFYNNEISEKSEIFDDQFSVERPDGSNFTLKIRSTKLEDSAMYFCASSEPPGSYTFGSGTRLTVV.

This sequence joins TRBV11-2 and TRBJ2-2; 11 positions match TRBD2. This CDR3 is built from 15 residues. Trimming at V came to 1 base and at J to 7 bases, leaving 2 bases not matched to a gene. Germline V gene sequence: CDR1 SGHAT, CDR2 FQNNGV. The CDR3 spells CASSLVAGGIGELFF. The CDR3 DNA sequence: TGTGCCAGCAGCTTAGTAGCGGGAGGGATCGGGGAGCTGTTTTTT.

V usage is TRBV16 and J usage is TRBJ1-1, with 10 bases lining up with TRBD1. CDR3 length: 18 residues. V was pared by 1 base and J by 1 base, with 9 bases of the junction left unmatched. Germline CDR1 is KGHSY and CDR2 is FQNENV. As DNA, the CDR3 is TGTGCCAGCAGCCAATTGAGACAGGGGGCAGTCAGGAACACTGAAGCTTTCTTT. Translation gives CASSQLRQGAVRNTEAFF.

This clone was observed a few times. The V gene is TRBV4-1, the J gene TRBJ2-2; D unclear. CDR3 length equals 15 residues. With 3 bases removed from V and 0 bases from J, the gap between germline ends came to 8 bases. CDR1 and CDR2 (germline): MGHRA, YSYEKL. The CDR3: CASSQRSANTGELFF. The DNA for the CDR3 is TGCGCCAGCAGCCAGAGGTCCGCGAACACCGGGGAGCTGTTTTTT.